This TCR beta chain was profiled in a study of Graves' ophthalmopathy and Graves' hyperthyroidism. Hyperthyroidism in these 18- to 65-year-old patients was newly diagnosed, lasting under 2 months. RNA transcripts provided the template for amplifying TCR beta CDR3 regions. The first-round RT-PCR employed HTBI primers together with the Qiagen OneStep RT-PCR kit. A multiplex PCR was then performed as the second round. Each CDR3 protein is one row after TCRdb ran MiXCR on the multiplex PCR reads. The repertoire includes about 600,000 distinct CDR3 sequences, less than 40% of them detected once, and about 4.1% sits in the top ten. The specimen was peripheral blood or thyroid tissue (not recorded which). The source of this sequence is an adult man with Graves' hyperthyroidism.

Written as DNA, the CDR3 is TGCAGCTTTGGACAGGACCGATATGGCTACACCTTC. Protein sequence: CSFGQDRYGYTF. The V gene is TRBV29-1, the J gene TRBJ1-2; 7 nucleotides match TRBD1. V gave up 8 bases and J gave up 5 bases; unmatched junction bases: 8. The germline gives CDR1 SQVTM, CDR2 ANQGSEA. The length of the CDR3 is 12 residues. Together with reference TRBV29-1 and TRBJ1-2, the CDR3 gives the full variable domain: SAVISQKPSRDICQRGTSLTIQCQVDSQVTMMFWYRQQPGQSLTLIATANQGSEATYESGFVIDKFPISRPNLTFSTLTVSNMSPEDSSIYLCSFGQDRYGYTFGSGTRLTVV.